The 18 T cell receptor beta chains below all came from one sample that was sequenced in a study of cytomegalovirus exposure and HLA in healthy donors. Clones were read by immunoSEQ multiplex PCR, and TCRdb kept only the in-frame ones, dropping some. The table has fewer than 200,000 clones, around 81% seen once. The sequenced sample was PBMCs. These receptors were collected from a woman younger than 30 in good health and CMV-seropositive.

The chain combines TRBV5-1 with TRBJ2-3, with no clear D. Germline V lookup: CDR1 SGHRS, CDR2 YFSETQ. This CDR3 has 11 amino acids. Trimming took 7 bases from V and 6 from J, leaving 9 bases between them. The CDR3 spells CASALQDTQYF. The CDR3 nucleotides read TGCGCCAGCGCCCTTCAGGATACGCAGTATTTT.

The chain links TRBV5-1 to TRBJ2-5; 8 bases are a match to TRBD2. CDR3 length: 13 amino acids. Germline trimming cut 6 bases from V and 4 bases from J; bases unmatched to any gene: 5. In germline, CDR1 is SGHRS, CDR2 YFSETQ. For the CDR3, the DNA is TGCGCCAGCAACGGGGGGGCCGGAGAGACCCAGTACTTC. Translated, it gives CASNGGAGETQYF.

This sequence joins TRBV6-4 and TRBJ2-4; D perhaps matches TRBD2 (6 bases). Germline CDR1 MRHNA, CDR2 SNTAGT. The CDR3 runs 14 residues. V lost 9 bases, J lost 0 bases, and 12 bases lay in between. The CDR3 region has the DNA TGTGCCAGAGGGGACTTTACAGCCAAAAACATTCAGTACTTC. This sequence encodes CARGDFTAKNIQYF.

The chain joins TRBV10-1 to TRBJ2-1, with TRBD1 matching over 7 bases. The CDR3 spans 12 residues. Unmatched junction bases numbered 4, after V lost 10 bases and J lost 4 bases. Germline V lookup: CDR1 WNHNN, CDR2 SYGVQD (reference sequence). The CDR3 DNA reads as TGCGCCACCCGGGACAGATACAATGAGCAGTTCTTC. This codes for CATRDRYNEQFF.

This clone was counted once. The gene calls are TRBV2 and TRBJ2-2, with a possible D match to TRBD2 (5 bases). The CDR3 length is 14 residues. CDR1 is SNHLY, CDR2 FYNNEI, per germline. The V end was cut by 6 bases, the J end by 4 bases, with 12 bases between. CDR3 sequence: CASRGELFTGELFF. In DNA form, the CDR3 reads TGTGCCAGCAGGGGAGAGCTTTTCACCGGGGAGCTGTTTTTT.

This chain connects TRBV6-1 to TRBJ2-3; possibly TRBD1 for D (6 bases). The germline V and J ends were trimmed by 7 bases and 0 bases, with 14 bases remaining between them. This CDR3 is 15 amino acids long. The germline CDR1 and CDR2 sequences are MNHNS and SASEGT. The CDR3 here is CASTRDNPSTDTQYF. The CDR3 nucleotides read TGTGCCAGCACCCGGGACAACCCTAGCACAGATACGCAGTATTTT.

This clone has just one count. The chain couples TRBV5-4 to TRBJ1-1, with TRBD1 as a possible D gene (5 bases). V was shortened by 2 bases and J by 1 base, with 9 bases between the two germline ends. Germline V gene data show CDR1 as SGHNT and CDR2 as YYREEE (reference sequence). The CDR3 is 14 amino acids. CDR3: CASSFDGGNTEAFF. DNA of the CDR3: TGTGCCAGCAGCTTTGACGGGGGGAACACTGAAGCTTTCTTT.

J is TRBJ2-2 and V is TRBV4-2; 7 bases match TRBD2. Germline V lookup: CDR1 LGHNA, CDR2 YNFKEQ. With 4 bases clipped from V and 7 bases from J, the junction kept 12 bases outside the gene matches. CDR3 length: 16 amino acids. CDR3 sequence reads: CASSRTLAEAVGELFF. The CDR3, as DNA: TGTGCCAGCAGCCGCACCCTAGCGGAGGCGGTCGGGGAGCTGTTTTTT.

The V and J genes are TRBV2 and TRBJ1-2, with no clear D. CDR3 length: 12 residues. The germline gives CDR1 SNHLY, CDR2 FYNNEI. Trimming took 7 bases from V and 10 from J, leaving 16 bases between them. In nucleotides, the CDR3 is TGTGCCAGCACCCTCCCTGGAGAAGACTACACCTTC. It encodes CASTLPGEDYTF.

V and J are TRBV18 and TRBJ1-1; D gene ambiguous. The CDR3 is 16 amino acids. V was shortened by 0 bases and J by 0 bases, with 11 bases between the two germline ends. Germline V gene lookup returns CDR1 KGHSH and CDR2 LQKENI. The CDR3 bases are TGTGCCAGCTCACCACCGTCCCGGGGAGTGAACACTGAAGCTTTCTTT. This sequence encodes CASSPPSRGVNTEAFF.

For the CDR3, the DNA is TGTGCCAGCGATTCCCCGACCGGGGTGTTGAACAATCTCGCTTTCTTT. Its protein product is CASDSPTGVLNNLAFF. The chain recombines TRBV5-8 with TRBJ1-1; D is ambiguous. The V and J ends lost 7 bases and 11 bases respectively, with 30 bases between them. Germline CDR1 is SGHTS and CDR2 is YDEGEE. The CDR3 is 16 residues long.

J is TRBJ1-1 and V is TRBV19; no reliable D call. Trimming pared 7 bases from V and 0 bases from J, leaving 30 bases between. Germline V gives CDR1 LNHDA, CDR2 SQIVND (reference sequence). The CDR3 is made up of 20 amino acids. CDR3 nucleotides: TGTGCCAGTATTAAATTATCCCGGCGAGGCGGGTCCTTAATGAACACTGAAGCTTTCTTT. This encodes CASIKLSRRGGSLMNTEAFF.

In its sample, this clone was seen once. The V and J genes are TRBV19 and TRBJ2-2, with D perhaps matching TRBD1 (6 bases). Germline V gene lookup returns CDR1 LNHDA and CDR2 SQIVND (reference sequence). V gave up 1 base and J gave up 6 bases, with 15 bases separating them. CDR3 length: 16 amino acids. CDR3 DNA: TGTGCCAGTAGTATAGCGGGGACACTAACCTCCGGGGAGCTGTTTTTT. Its translation: CASSIAGTLTSGELFF.

The V and J genes are TRBV7-2 and TRBJ2-7, with a possible D match to TRBD1 (6 bases). CDR1 and CDR2 (germline): SGHTA, FQGNSA. The CDR3 has 15 residues. Trimming stripped 4 bases from V and 3 bases from J, with 16 bases between. The CDR3: CASSSLGGGRYEQYF. The CDR3 DNA follows: TGTGCCAGCAGCTCCCTAGGGGGTGGACGCTACGAGCAGTACTTC.

The chain is built from TRBV4-1 and TRBJ2-1, with D perhaps TRBD2 (7 bases). The CDR3 has 16 residues. In germline, CDR1 is MGHRA, CDR2 YSYEKL. Trimming stripped 1 base from V and 6 bases from J, with 16 bases between. The CDR3 loop reads CASSQGLQRGANEQFF. The CDR3 DNA reads as TGCGCCAGCAGCCAAGGACTTCAACGGGGGGCCAATGAGCAGTTCTTC.

The chain has TRBV4-1 and TRBJ2-7; D is ambiguous. The CDR3 runs to 13 residues. Trimming took off 2 bases at V and 7 bases at J, with 12 bases between the two ends. The germline gives CDR1 MGHRA, CDR2 YSYEKL. The CDR3 coding sequence is TGCGCCAGCAGCCAAAGCAGGATGAGAGAGCAGTACTTC. Amino acid sequence: CASSQSRMREQYF.

This clone was found a few times. This chain joins TRBV19 and TRBJ1-6; possibly TRBD1 for D (5 bases). Trimming took off 6 bases at V and 6 bases at J, with 9 bases between the two ends. There are 13 residues in the CDR3. Per germline, CDR1 LNHDA and CDR2 SQIVND (reference sequence). CDR3 sequence: CASRTERNSPLHF. CDR3 nucleotides: TGTGCCAGTAGGACAGAACGTAATTCACCCCTCCACTTT.

The chain employs TRBV9 and TRBJ1-1; D unresolved. V shed 0 bases and J shed 1 base, with 4 bases lying between them. The CDR3 is 13 residues long. Germline V gene data show CDR1 as SGDLS and CDR2 as YYNGEE. The CDR3 DNA follows: TGTGCCAGCAGCGTAGTCTCGAACACTGAAGCTTTCTTT. It translates to CASSVVSNTEAFF.